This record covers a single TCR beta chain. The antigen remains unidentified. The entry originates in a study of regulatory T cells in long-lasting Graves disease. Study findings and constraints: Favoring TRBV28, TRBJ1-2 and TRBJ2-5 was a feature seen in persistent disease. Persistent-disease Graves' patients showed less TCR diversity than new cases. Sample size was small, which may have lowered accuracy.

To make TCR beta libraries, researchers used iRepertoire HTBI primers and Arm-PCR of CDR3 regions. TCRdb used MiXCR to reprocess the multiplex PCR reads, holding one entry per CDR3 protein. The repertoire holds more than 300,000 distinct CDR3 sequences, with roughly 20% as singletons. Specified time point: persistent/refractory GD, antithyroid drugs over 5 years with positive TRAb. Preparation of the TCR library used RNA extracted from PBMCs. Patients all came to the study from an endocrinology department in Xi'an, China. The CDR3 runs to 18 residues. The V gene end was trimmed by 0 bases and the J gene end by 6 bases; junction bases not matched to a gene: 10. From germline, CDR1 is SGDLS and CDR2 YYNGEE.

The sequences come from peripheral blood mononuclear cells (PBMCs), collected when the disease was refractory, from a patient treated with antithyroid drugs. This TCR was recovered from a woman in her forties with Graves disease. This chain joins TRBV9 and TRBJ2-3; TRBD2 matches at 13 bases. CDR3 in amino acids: CASSVGRDGLAGVDTQYF. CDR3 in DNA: TGTGCCAGCAGCGTAGGTCGTGATGGACTAGCGGGGGTCGATACGCAGTATTTT.